A single sample gave rise to the 24 T cell receptor beta chains below, sequenced in a study of cytomegalovirus exposure and HLA in healthy donors (dated by TCRdb to 2015 to 2018). Libraries were prepared through the immunoSEQ multiplex PCR assay. For the multiplex PCR, a mixture combining 60 forward primers for TCR Vbeta segments and 13 reverse primers for TCR Jbeta segments was used. TCRdb mirrors the immuneACCESS table, restricted to in-frame sequences. Some clones are absent from its copies; in checked studies, under half trace to an unresolved V gene, and the reason for the others is unknown. In all, the sample holds 150,000 to 200,000 clones, and approximately 80% of those were seen once. The top ten hold about 2.2% of the sample. The sample was PBMCs. These receptors were obtained from a woman aged 25 to 39 in good health and CMV-seronegative.

CDR3 protein: CASSDVAGGETQYF. The CDR3 DNA is TGTGCCAGCAGTGATGTAGCGGGAGGGGAGACCCAGTACTTC. This chain uses TRBV2 with TRBJ2-5; 11 bases are a match to TRBD2. Germline assignment: CDR1 SNHLY and CDR2 FYNNEI. CDR3 length equals 14 residues. The V and J ends lost 3 bases and 5 bases, in that order; junction bases with no gene match: 2.

This chain joins TRBV6-5 and TRBJ1-3; weak D call: TRBD1 (6 bases). The CDR3 covers 15 residues. Trimming shortened V by 4 bases and J by 4 bases, and 14 bases separated the two germline ends. Germline assignment: CDR1 MNHEY and CDR2 SVGAGI. CDR3 loop: CASSWGLSTGNTIYF. The CDR3 region has the DNA TGTGCCAGCAGTTGGGGGCTTTCGACCGGAAACACCATATATTTT.

V usage is TRBV19 and J usage is TRBJ1-4; D is possibly TRBD1 (5 bases). The CDR3 is 14 amino acids. V lost 1 base, J lost 5 bases, and 8 bases lay in between. Germline CDR1 LNHDA, CDR2 SQIVND (reference sequence). In nucleotides, the CDR3 is TGTGCCAGTAGTATAGCGGGGGGGAATGAAAAACTGTTTTTT. It encodes CASSIAGGNEKLFF.

The chain combines TRBV4-3 with TRBJ1-2, with TRBD1 as a possible D gene (5 bases). The germline V and J ends were trimmed by 0 bases and 0 bases, with 17 bases remaining between them. Per germline, CDR1 LGHNA and CDR2 YSLEER. This CDR3 comprises 18 residues. The CDR3 spells CASSQDFWGGDTNYGYTF. In nucleotides, the CDR3 is TGCGCCAGCAGCCAAGATTTTTGGGGGGGAGATACTAACTATGGCTACACCTTC.

The DNA for the CDR3 is TGTGCCAGCGGGCAGAGGACAGGGGGCGCGTGGGCTGAAGCTTTCTTT. It translates to CASGQRTGGAWAEAFF. The genes are TRBV28 and TRBJ1-1, with TRBD1 identical over 11 bases. The CDR3 spans 16 residues. CDR1 is MDHEN and CDR2 is SYDVKM in the germline V gene. Trimming at V came to 8 bases and at J to 6 bases, leaving 14 bases not matched to a gene.

The J gene is TRBJ1-4, the V gene TRBV28; D unclear. CDR1 MDHEN and CDR2 SYDVKM come from the germline V gene. V was trimmed by 2 bases and J by 0 bases, leaving 7 bases between them. This CDR3 is built from 15 residues. CDR3 DNA sequence: TGTGCCAGCAGTTTAACTAGGGCAACTAATGAAAAACTGTTTTTT. Its translation is CASSLTRATNEKLFF.

This clone came up a few times. The chain recombines TRBV4-3 with TRBJ2-1, with D tentatively TRBD1 (6 bases). In germline, CDR1 is LGHNA, CDR2 YSLEER. The CDR3 contains 15 residues. V lost 5 bases to trimming and J lost 2 bases, with 13 bases between them. The DNA of the CDR3 is TGCGCCAGCAGCAAGGACAGTCATCCCTACAATGAGCAGTTCTTC. Its protein is CASSKDSHPYNEQFF.

This clone occurred a few times. The chain employs TRBV6-5 and TRBJ2-1, with TRBD2 matching 12 bases. V shed 6 bases and J 4 bases; nucleotides not matched to a gene: 4. This CDR3 is built from 15 residues. The germline V gene has CDR1 MNHEY and CDR2 SVGAGI. CDR3 DNA: TGTGCCAGCAGCCTAGGACTAGCGGGGTACAATGAGCAGTTCTTC. Translation: CASSLGLAGYNEQFF.

The rearrangement uses TRBV6-1 and TRBJ1-5; 11 nucleotides line up with TRBD1. With V trimmed by 3 bases and J by 2 bases, 15 bases remained unmatched. This CDR3 is 20 amino acids long. Per germline, CDR1 MNHNS and CDR2 SASEGT. CDR3 sequence (DNA): TGTGCCAGCAGTGAGACACACACCGGACAGGGGGCTTCTGGCAATCAGCCCCAGCATTTT. Amino acid sequence: CASSETHTGQGASGNQPQHF.

In regard to this clone: A read error may produce the germline difference seen at one junction end. This chain links TRBV27 with TRBJ2-6; TRBD1 matches at 7 bases. Germline loops: CDR1 MNHEY, CDR2 SMNVEV (reference sequence). The CDR3 length is 20 residues. In DNA, the CDR3 is TGTGCCAGCAGTTTATCGGCAGGGGGTGACCACAGCTCTGGGGCCAACGGCCTGACTTTC. Its protein product is CASSLSAGGDHSSGANGLTF.

CDR3 sequence (DNA): TGTGCCAGCAGTCTTCGCCAGGGCACTGAAGCTTTCTTT. It yields the protein CASSLRQGTEAFF. The chain combines TRBV27 with TRBJ1-1; D is possibly TRBD1 (5 bases). CDR1 is MNHEY and CDR2 is SMNVEV in the germline V gene (reference sequence). This CDR3 spans 13 amino acids. V lost 5 bases to trimming and J lost 4 bases, with 11 bases between them.

A single count supports this clone. This chain connects TRBV5-1 to TRBJ2-7, with 9 bases fitting TRBD2. J was trimmed by 1 base and V by 3 bases; bases with no gene match: 5. The CDR3 extends over 15 amino acids. Looked up from germline, CDR1 is SGHRS and CDR2 is YFSETQ. CDR3 sequence (DNA): TGCGCCAGCAGCTGGCTAGCGGGACAATCCTACGAGCAGTACTTC. Translation gives CASSWLAGQSYEQYF.

J is TRBJ2-2 and V is TRBV7-8, with 7 bases lining up with TRBD1. The CDR3 loop spans 15 amino acids. The V gene end was trimmed by 6 bases and the J gene end by 1 base; junction bases not matched to a gene: 5. Looked up from germline, CDR1 is SGHVS and CDR2 is FQNEAQ. CDR3 nucleotide sequence: TGTGCCAGCAGATCGAACAGGGGGAACACCGGGGAGCTGTTTTTT. Residues: CASRSNRGNTGELFF. The full variable domain, completed using reference TRBV7-8 and TRBJ2-2, is GAGVSQSPRYKVAKRGQDVALRCDPISGHVSLFWYQQALGQGPEFLTYFQNEAQLDKSGLPSDRFFAERPEGSVSTLKIQRTQQEDSAVYLCASRSNRGNTGELFFGEGSRLTVL.

The chain employs TRBV4-1 and TRBJ2-7, with a possible D match to TRBD1 (5 bases). CDR3 length equals 14 residues. CDR1 MGHRA and CDR2 YSYEKL come from the germline V gene. Trimming removed 4 bases from V and 1 base from J, with 11 bases in between. CDR3 in amino acids: CASSRQLGSYEQYF. CDR3 nucleotide sequence: TGCGCCAGCAGCCGACAGTTGGGATCCTACGAGCAGTACTTC.

This clone was observed a few times. Its ends do not fully match the called genes, so a read error is possible. This chain connects TRBV30 to TRBJ2-1; 8 bases line up with TRBD1. Germline V gene data show CDR1 as GTSNPN and CDR2 as SVGIG (reference sequence). CDR3 size: 13 residues. For the CDR3, the DNA is TGTGCCTGGAGTGTAGTAGACAGGGGCGAGCCGTTCTTC. Its translation: CAWSVVDRGEPFF.

This rearrangement joins TRBV7-6 to TRBJ1-2, with D uncertain. The V gene lost 0 bases and the J gene lost 4 bases, with 12 bases spanning the gap. The CDR3 has 15 residues. The germline V gene has CDR1 SGHVS and CDR2 FNYEAQ. The CDR3 bases are TGTGCCAGCAGCTTAGCGTCATCCGGGATCTATGGCTACACCTTC. Amino acids: CASSLASSGIYGYTF.

The V call is TRBV11-2, the J call TRBJ2-5, with 12 bases that match TRBD2. V lost 4 bases to trimming and J lost 4 bases; unmatched junction nucleotides: 7. The germline V gene encodes CDR1 SGHAT and CDR2 FQNNGV. CDR3 length: 16 amino acids. CDR3 amino acids: CASSSGLAGRGETQYF. CDR3 DNA sequence: TGTGCCAGCAGCTCGGGACTAGCGGGCCGCGGAGAGACCCAGTACTTC.

As for this clone: At one boundary the junction diverges from the germline segment, which might be a read error. The rearrangement joins TRBV4-3 to TRBJ2-6; the D gene is possibly TRBD1 (5 bases). There are 18 residues in the CDR3. Germline-derived CDR1 and CDR2 are LGHNA and YSLEER. The CDR3, as DNA: TGCGCCAGCAGCCAAGTGTCTCTCGGGCTCTCTGGGGCCAACGGCCTGACTTTC. Translating it yields CASSQVSLGLSGANGLTF.

V is TRBV10-3 and J is TRBJ2-3; TRBD2 matches at 10 bases. Losses at the gene ends were 3 bases for V and 1 base for J; bases not matched to a gene: 4. The CDR3 runs 16 residues. Germline V lookup: CDR1 ENHRY, CDR2 SYGVKD. The chain's CDR3 is CAISDILAGGTDTQYF. DNA of the CDR3: TGTGCCATCAGTGACATTCTAGCGGGGGGCACAGATACGCAGTATTTT.

V usage is TRBV27 and J usage is TRBJ2-3, with a weak D call TRBD2 (7 bases). V was clipped by 0 bases and J by 4 bases, with 14 bases between them. The CDR3 covers 16 residues. Per germline, CDR1 MNHEY and CDR2 SMNVEV (reference sequence). DNA for the CDR3: TGTGCCAGCAGTTTATCGATGGGGGGGCCCCCAGATACGCAGTATTTT. Its protein is CASSLSMGGPPDTQYF.

The CDR3 nucleotides are TGCGCCAGCAGCTTCGGGCTAGCTCATTACAATGAGCAGTTCTTC. Translating gives CASSFGLAHYNEQFF. The rearrangement links TRBV5-1 to TRBJ2-1; D perhaps matches TRBD2 (5 bases). The CDR3 has 15 residues. The germline V gene has CDR1 SGHRS and CDR2 YFSETQ. With 2 bases removed from V and 4 bases from J, the gap between germline ends came to 13 bases.

The V call is TRBV4-3, the J call TRBJ2-1; possibly TRBD1 for D (6 bases). Per germline, CDR1 LGHNA and CDR2 YSLEER. Trimming removed 9 bases from V and 2 bases from J, with 20 bases in between. This CDR3 region has 16 residues. CDR3 nucleotide sequence: TGCGCCAGTGCTCTAGGGGGTCCAGGGACCTACAATGAGCAGTTCTTC. Encoded protein: CASALGGPGTYNEQFF.

V usage is TRBV7-9 and J usage is TRBJ2-1, with 12 bases that match TRBD2. J was trimmed by 5 bases and V by 5 bases; bases with no gene match: 4. This CDR3 spans 15 amino acids. CDR1 and CDR2 (germline): SEHNR, FQNEAQ (reference sequence). CDR3 sequence (DNA): TGTGCCAGCAGCCCCCGACTAGCGGGGGACAATGAGCAGTTCTTC. This codes for CASSPRLAGDNEQFF.

The genes are TRBV7-2 and TRBJ2-7, with 11 nucleotides matching TRBD2. The V gene end was trimmed by 3 bases and the J gene end by 9 bases; junction bases not matched to a gene: 10. Germline CDR1 is SGHTA and CDR2 is FQGNSA. This CDR3 is built from 15 residues. CDR3 DNA sequence: TGTGCCAGCAGCTTCGAAGTAGCGGGAGGGCCCCCGCAGTACTTC. The encoded protein is CASSFEVAGGPPQYF.